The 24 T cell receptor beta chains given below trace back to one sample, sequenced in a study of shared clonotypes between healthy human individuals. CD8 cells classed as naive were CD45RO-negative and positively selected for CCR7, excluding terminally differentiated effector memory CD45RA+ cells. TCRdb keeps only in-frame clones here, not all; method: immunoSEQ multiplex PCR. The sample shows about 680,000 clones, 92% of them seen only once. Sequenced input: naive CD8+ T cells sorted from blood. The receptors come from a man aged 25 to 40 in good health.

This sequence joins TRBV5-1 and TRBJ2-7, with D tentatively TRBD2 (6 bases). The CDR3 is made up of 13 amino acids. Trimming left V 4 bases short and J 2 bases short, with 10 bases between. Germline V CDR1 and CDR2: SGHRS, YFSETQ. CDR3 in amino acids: CASSPPGAYEQYF. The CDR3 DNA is TGCGCCAGCAGCCCACCGGGAGCCTACGAGCAGTACTTC.

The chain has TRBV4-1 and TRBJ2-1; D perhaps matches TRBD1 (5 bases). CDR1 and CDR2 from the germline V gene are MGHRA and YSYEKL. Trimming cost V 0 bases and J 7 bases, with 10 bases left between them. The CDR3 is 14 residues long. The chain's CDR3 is CASSQDAGLNEQFF. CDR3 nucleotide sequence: TGCGCCAGCAGCCAAGACGCAGGGTTGAATGAGCAGTTCTTC.

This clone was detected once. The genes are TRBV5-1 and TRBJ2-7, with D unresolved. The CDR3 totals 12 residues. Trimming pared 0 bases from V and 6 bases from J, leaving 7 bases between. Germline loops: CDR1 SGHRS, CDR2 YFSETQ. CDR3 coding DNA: TGCGCCAGCAGCTTGGCTGGTCTCGAGCAGTACTTC. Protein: CASSLAGLEQYF.

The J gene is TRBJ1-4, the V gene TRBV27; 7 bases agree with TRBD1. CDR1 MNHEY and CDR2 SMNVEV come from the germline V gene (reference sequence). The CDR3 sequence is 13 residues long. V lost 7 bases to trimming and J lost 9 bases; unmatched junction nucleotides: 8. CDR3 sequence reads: CASTDRLWQKLFF. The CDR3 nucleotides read TGTGCCAGCACGGACAGGCTTTGGCAAAAACTGTTTTTT. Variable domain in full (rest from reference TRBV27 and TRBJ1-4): EAQVTQNPRYLITVTGKKLTVTCSQNMNHEYMSWYRQDPGLGLRQIYYSMNVEVTDKGDVPEGYKVSRKEKRNFPLILESPSPNQTSLYFCASTDRLWQKLFFGSGTQLSVL.

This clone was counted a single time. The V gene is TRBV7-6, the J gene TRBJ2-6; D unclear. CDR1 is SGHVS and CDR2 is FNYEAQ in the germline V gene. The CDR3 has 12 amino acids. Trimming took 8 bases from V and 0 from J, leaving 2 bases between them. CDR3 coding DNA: TGTGCCAGCGGCTCTGGGGCCAACGTCCTGACTTTC. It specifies CASGSGANVLTF.

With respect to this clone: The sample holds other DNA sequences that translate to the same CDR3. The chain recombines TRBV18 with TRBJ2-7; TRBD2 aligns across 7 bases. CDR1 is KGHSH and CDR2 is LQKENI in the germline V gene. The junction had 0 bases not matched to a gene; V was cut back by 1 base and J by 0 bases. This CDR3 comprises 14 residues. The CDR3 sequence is CASSPRGSSYEQYF. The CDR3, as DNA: TGTGCCAGCTCACCACGCGGGAGCTCCTACGAGCAGTACTTC.

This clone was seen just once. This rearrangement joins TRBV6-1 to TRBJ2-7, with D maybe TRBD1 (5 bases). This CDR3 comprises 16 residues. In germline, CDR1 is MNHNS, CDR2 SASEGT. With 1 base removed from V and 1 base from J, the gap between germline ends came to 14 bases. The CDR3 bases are TGTGCCAGCAGTGAAGAGGTGGGGCCTGATTCCTACGAGCAGTACTTC. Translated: CASSEEVGPDSYEQYF.

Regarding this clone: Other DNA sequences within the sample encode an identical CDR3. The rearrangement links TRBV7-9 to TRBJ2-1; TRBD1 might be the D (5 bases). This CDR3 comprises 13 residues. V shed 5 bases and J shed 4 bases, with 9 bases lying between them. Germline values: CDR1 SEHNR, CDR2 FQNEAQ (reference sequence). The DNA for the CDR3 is TGTGCCAGCAGCCCTAGGGGTTACAATGAGCAGTTCTTC. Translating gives CASSPRGYNEQFF.

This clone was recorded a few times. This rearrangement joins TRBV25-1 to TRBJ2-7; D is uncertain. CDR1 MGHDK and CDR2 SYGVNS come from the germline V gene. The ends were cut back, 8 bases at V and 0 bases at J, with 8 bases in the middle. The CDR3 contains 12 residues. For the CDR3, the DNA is TGTGCCAGCGGCGCGCACTCCTACGAGCAGTACTTC. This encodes CASGAHSYEQYF.

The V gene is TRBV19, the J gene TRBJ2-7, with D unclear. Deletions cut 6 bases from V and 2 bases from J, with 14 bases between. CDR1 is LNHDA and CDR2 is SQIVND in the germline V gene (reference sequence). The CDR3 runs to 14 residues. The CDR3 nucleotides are TGTGCCAGTAGCCCCCGTGGCACCCCCTACGAGCAGTACTTC. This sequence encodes CASSPRGTPYEQYF.

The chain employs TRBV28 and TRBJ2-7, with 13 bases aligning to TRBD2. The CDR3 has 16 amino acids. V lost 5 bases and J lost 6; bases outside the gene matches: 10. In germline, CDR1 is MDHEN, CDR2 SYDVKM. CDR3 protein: CASSDPGTSGMSEQYF. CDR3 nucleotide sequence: TGTGCCAGCAGTGACCCCGGGACTAGCGGGATGAGCGAGCAGTACTTC.

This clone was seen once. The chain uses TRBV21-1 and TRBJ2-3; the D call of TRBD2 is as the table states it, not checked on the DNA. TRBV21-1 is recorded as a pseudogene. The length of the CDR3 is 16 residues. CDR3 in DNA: TGTGCCAGCAACTATCTAGCGGGAGGAAGCACAGATACGCAGTATTTT. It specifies CASNYLAGGSTDTQYF.

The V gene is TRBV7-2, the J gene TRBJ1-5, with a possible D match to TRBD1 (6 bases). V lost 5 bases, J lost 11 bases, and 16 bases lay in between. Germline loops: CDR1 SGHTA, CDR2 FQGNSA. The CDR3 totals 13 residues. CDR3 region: CASSVNRQEAQHF. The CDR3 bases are TGTGCCAGCAGCGTCAATCGACAGGAGGCCCAGCATTTT.

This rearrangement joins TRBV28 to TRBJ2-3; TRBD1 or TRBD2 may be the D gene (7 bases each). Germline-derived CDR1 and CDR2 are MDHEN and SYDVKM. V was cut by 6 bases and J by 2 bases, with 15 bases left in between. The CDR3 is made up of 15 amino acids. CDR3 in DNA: TGTGCCAGCAGCCCCCAGGGGGGGAACACAGATACGCAGTATTTT. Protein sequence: CASSPQGGNTDTQYF.

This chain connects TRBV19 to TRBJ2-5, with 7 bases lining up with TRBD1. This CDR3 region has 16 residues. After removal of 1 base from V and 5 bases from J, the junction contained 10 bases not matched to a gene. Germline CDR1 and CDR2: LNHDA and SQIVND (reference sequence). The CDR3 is CASSIGPRDSWETQYF. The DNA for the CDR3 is TGTGCCAGTAGTATAGGTCCACGGGACAGCTGGGAGACCCAGTACTTC.

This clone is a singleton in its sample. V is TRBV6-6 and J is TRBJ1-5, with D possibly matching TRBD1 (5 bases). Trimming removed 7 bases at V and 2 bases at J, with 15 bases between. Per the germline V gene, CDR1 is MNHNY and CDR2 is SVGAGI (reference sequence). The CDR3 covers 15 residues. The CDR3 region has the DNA TGTGCCAGCAAGGGGACCCCTCAAGGCAATCAGCCCCAGCATTTT. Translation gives CASKGTPQGNQPQHF.

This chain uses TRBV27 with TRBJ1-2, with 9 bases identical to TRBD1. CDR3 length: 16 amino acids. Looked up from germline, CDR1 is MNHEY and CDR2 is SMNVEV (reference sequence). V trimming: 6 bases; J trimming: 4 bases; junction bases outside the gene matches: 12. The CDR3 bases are TGTGCCAGCAGCCAGGACAGGGGTTCGGGATTCTATGGCTACACCTTC. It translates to CASSQDRGSGFYGYTF.

The CDR3 nucleotides read TGTGCCAGCAGCTCAGTCCTTTGGGGGGGGCAAGAGACCCAGTACTTC. Translation gives CASSSVLWGGQETQYF. The chain recombines TRBV7-2 with TRBJ2-5; 7 bases fit TRBD2. CDR3 length: 16 amino acids. V lost 4 bases, J lost 2 bases, and 10 bases stayed unmatched. CDR1 SGHTA and CDR2 FQGNSA come from the germline V gene.

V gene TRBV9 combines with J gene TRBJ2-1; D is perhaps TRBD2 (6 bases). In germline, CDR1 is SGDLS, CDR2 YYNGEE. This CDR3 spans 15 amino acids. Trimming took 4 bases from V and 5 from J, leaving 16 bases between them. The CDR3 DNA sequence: TGTGCCAGCAGCAGCGGAGGGCCCGTAAACAATGAGCAGTTCTTC. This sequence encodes CASSSGGPVNNEQFF.

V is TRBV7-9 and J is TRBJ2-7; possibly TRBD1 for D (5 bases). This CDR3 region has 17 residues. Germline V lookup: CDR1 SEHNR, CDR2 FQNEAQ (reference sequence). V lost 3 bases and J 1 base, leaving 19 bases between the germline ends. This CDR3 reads CASSFFGETGHSYEQYF. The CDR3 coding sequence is TGTGCCAGCAGCTTCTTCGGAGAAACAGGCCATTCCTACGAGCAGTACTTC.

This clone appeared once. The CDR3 DNA sequence: TGTGCCAGCAGATTGTCCGTGGGAGGGCATCACATTCAGTACTTC. Translation: CASRLSVGGHHIQYF. The chain carries TRBV27 and TRBJ2-4; the match to TRBD2 covers 7 bases. The junction had 13 bases not matched to a gene; V was cut back by 6 bases and J by 8 bases. The CDR3 runs 15 residues. Per the germline V gene, CDR1 is MNHEY and CDR2 is SMNVEV (reference sequence).

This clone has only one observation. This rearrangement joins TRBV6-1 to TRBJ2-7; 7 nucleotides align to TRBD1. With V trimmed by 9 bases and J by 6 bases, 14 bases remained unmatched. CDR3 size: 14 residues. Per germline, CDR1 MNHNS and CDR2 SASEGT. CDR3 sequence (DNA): TGTGCCAGTAAGGACCCGACAGGGCGTCGCGAGCAGTACTTC. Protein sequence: CASKDPTGRREQYF.

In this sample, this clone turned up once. CDR3: CASSPWTGISYEQYF. The CDR3 DNA sequence: TGTGCCAGCAGCCCTTGGACTGGGATCTCCTACGAGCAGTACTTC. J is TRBJ2-7 and V is TRBV7-9; maybe TRBD2 (5 bases). Germline V gene data show CDR1 as SEHNR and CDR2 as FQNEAQ (reference sequence). The V end lost 5 bases, the J end lost 0 bases, and 14 bases lay between the germline ends. CDR3 size: 15 residues.

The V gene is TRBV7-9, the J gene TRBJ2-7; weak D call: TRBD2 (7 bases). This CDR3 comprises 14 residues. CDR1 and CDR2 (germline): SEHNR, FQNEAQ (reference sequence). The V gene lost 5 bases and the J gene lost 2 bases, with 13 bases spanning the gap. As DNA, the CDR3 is TGTGCCAGCAGCCCTCGGCGGGGGCCCTACGAGCAGTACTTC. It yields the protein CASSPRRGPYEQYF. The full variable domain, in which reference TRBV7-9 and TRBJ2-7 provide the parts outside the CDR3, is DTGVSQNPRHKITKRGQNVTFRCDPISEHNRLYWYRQTLGQGPEFLTYFQNEAQLEKSRLLSDRFSAERPKGSFSTLEIQRTEQGDSAMYLCASSPRRGPYEQYFGPGTRLTVT.